This TCR beta chain was profiled in a study of beta chain features in type 1 diabetes. Study results and caveats: Among all four CD4+ subsets, Type 1 diabetes patients had TCRB CDR3s that were moderately but significantly shorter.

V was trimmed by 3 bases and J by 4 bases, leaving 9 bases between them. Germline V gene sequence: CDR1 SGHAT, CDR2 FQNNGV. This CDR3 spans 14 amino acids. In this sample, this clone turned up a few times. Its antigen is still unknown. Since all of the isolated RNA was reverse transcribed, expressed TCRB transcripts were what got sequenced. The repertoire was sequenced with immunoSEQ multiplex PCR; TCRdb's copy has only in-frame clones and lacks some. There are a few hundred thousand clones in the sample; roughly 9.8% occur only once, and over 0.45% lies in the top ten. The genes are TRBV11-2 and TRBJ1-4; unclear D gene. The TCR originated in a man aged 25-40 years with type 1 diabetes. Sequencing input: central memory CD4+ T cells from blood. The CDR3 here is CASSFRTGNEKLFF. The CDR3 DNA follows: TGTGCCAGCAGCTTTAGGACGGGTAATGAAAAACTGTTTTTT.